Shown below are 19 T cell receptor beta chains from a single sample sequenced in a study of siplizumab effects on memory and regulatory T cells. Measured with immunoSEQ multiplex PCR; TCRdb has only the in-frame clones, and not every one. The table shows around 87,000 clones, with over 80% occurring only once. The sample comprised CD4+ T cells sorted from blood. These receptors were obtained from a human donor in good health.

The rearrangement links TRBV21-1 to TRBJ1-2. TRBV21-1 constitutes a pseudogene. This CDR3 region has 15 residues. The CDR3 bases are TGTGCCAGCAGCGATGTTCTGGTGTATTTGGGTGGCTACACCTTC. Amino acids: CASSDVLVYLGGYTF.

CDR3: CASSQDMKRTSGRADEQFF. The CDR3 region has the DNA TGCGCCAGCAGCCAAGACATGAAACGGACTAGCGGGAGGGCCGATGAGCAGTTCTTC. The V gene is TRBV4-1, the J gene TRBJ2-1, with 15 bases aligning to TRBD2. The CDR3 contains 19 residues. Trimming cost V 0 bases and J 8 bases; bases outside gene matches: 11. Germline-derived CDR1 and CDR2 are MGHRA and YSYEKL.

The V gene is TRBV19, the J gene TRBJ2-1; 10 bases match TRBD2. CDR1 and CDR2 (germline): LNHDA, SQIVND (reference sequence). The CDR3 length is 13 residues. The junction had 2 bases not matched to a gene; V was cut back by 6 bases and J by 6 bases. The chain's CDR3 is CASRASGSNEQFF. DNA for the CDR3: TGTGCCAGTAGGGCTAGCGGGAGCAATGAGCAGTTCTTC.

This sequence joins TRBV6-1 and TRBJ1-1, with D tentatively TRBD1 (5 bases). V was pared by 6 bases and J by 4 bases, with 12 bases between. In germline, CDR1 is MNHNS, CDR2 SASEGT. This CDR3 spans 13 amino acids. This CDR3 reads CASRAREGTEAFF. Written as DNA, the CDR3 is TGTGCCAGCAGGGCCAGGGAGGGCACTGAAGCTTTCTTT.

This clone has just one count. The chain recombines TRBV7-2 with TRBJ2-6, with unresolved D. V was shortened by 5 bases and J by 0 bases, with 5 bases between the two germline ends. CDR3 size: 14 residues. Germline lookup yields CDR1 SGHTA and CDR2 FQGNSA. The CDR3 region is CASSPHSGANVLTF. The DNA for the CDR3 is TGTGCCAGCAGCCCACACTCTGGGGCCAACGTCCTGACTTTC.

The chain carries TRBV12-5 and TRBJ2-1, with 10 bases lining up with TRBD1. CDR1 and CDR2 from the germline V gene are LGHNT and FRNRAP. The CDR3 is 17 amino acids. V lost 0 bases, J lost 7 bases, and 9 bases stayed unmatched. DNA of the CDR3: TGTGCTAGTGGTTTGGTATTAGGAGACAGGGGGCGGAATGAGCAGTTCTTC. Protein sequence: CASGLVLGDRGRNEQFF.

This rearrangement joins TRBV28 to TRBJ2-5, with D possibly matching TRBD1 (6 bases). The CDR3 is made up of 13 amino acids. Germline V gives CDR1 MDHEN, CDR2 SYDVKM. V shed 2 bases and J shed 4 bases, with 8 bases lying between them. CDR3 protein: CASSLPGAETQYF. The CDR3 nucleotides are TGTGCCAGCAGTTTACCAGGGGCAGAGACCCAGTACTTC.

V and J are TRBV7-8 and TRBJ2-5; no firm D call. CDR3 length: 14 amino acids. The ends were cut back, 5 bases at V and 4 bases at J, with 14 bases in the middle. CDR1 SGHVS and CDR2 FQNEAQ come from the germline V gene. The DNA for the CDR3 is TGTGCCAGCAGCCTTGCTACAGCGACAGAGACCCAGTACTTC. Protein sequence: CASSLATATETQYF.

This clone appeared once. The rearrangement joins TRBV28 to TRBJ1-2; 7 positions match TRBD1. The CDR3 runs 14 residues. V was clipped by 3 bases and J by 7 bases; unmatched bases: 8. Germline V gene lookup returns CDR1 MDHEN and CDR2 SYDVKM. The CDR3 region has the DNA TGTGCCAGCAGTTTGCGTGAATCAGGGGGTGGCTACACCTTC. As protein: CASSLRESGGGYTF.

The chain employs TRBV5-4 and TRBJ1-3, with TRBD1 identical over 7 bases. Germline values: CDR1 SGHNT, CDR2 YYREEE (reference sequence). J was trimmed by 3 bases and V by 4 bases; bases with no gene match: 7. CDR3 size: 15 residues. CDR3 residues: CASSQDRARGNTIYF. The DNA for the CDR3 is TGTGCCAGCAGCCAAGACAGGGCGCGTGGAAACACCATATATTTT.

The rearrangement joins TRBV7-9 to TRBJ2-5; weak D call: TRBD1 (6 bases). This CDR3 comprises 14 residues. Deletions cut 1 base from V and 4 bases from J, with 10 bases between. Germline CDR1 and CDR2: SEHNR and FQNEAQ (reference sequence). The CDR3: CASSLGAGVETQYF. CDR3 sequence (DNA): TGTGCCAGCAGCTTAGGGGCAGGGGTAGAGACCCAGTACTTC.

This clone appeared once. This chain uses TRBV7-3 with TRBJ2-5; D gene unclear. The CDR3 runs to 13 residues. V dropped 4 bases and J dropped 0 bases, with 6 bases sitting between them. Germline CDR1 SGHTA, CDR2 FQGTGA. DNA of the CDR3: TGTGCCAGCAGCTCAGGACACCAAGAGACCCAGTACTTC. Residues: CASSSGHQETQYF.

The chain recombines TRBV28 with TRBJ1-5; D is uncertain. V was cut by 4 bases and J by 2 bases, with 12 bases left in between. The CDR3 has 15 residues. The V gene's germline CDR1 is MDHEN and CDR2 SYDVKM. The CDR3 sequence is CASSWASKGNQPQHF. As DNA, the CDR3 is TGTGCCAGCAGTTGGGCATCTAAGGGCAATCAGCCCCAGCATTTT.

The rearrangement uses TRBV9 and TRBJ1-5; D uncertain. V was cut by 0 bases and J by 0 bases, with 4 bases left in between. This CDR3 has 14 residues. The germline gives CDR1 SGDLS, CDR2 YYNGEE. CDR3 nucleotides: TGTGCCAGCAGCGTAGAGAGTAGCAATCAGCCCCAGCATTTT. It is translated as CASSVESSNQPQHF.

The CDR3 is CASSRGDRAGYGYTF. CDR3 DNA sequence: TGTGCCAGCAGTCGGGGGGACAGGGCGGGCTATGGCTACACCTTC. V is TRBV6-5 and J is TRBJ1-2; the match to TRBD1 covers 9 bases. Looked up from germline, CDR1 is MNHEY and CDR2 is SVGAGI. CDR3 length: 15 residues. J gave up 4 bases and V 5 bases, and 8 bases lay outside the gene matches.

DNA for the CDR3: TGTGCCAGCAGTTTGACTAGCATGCCGAGACGAGATACGCAGTATTTT. It translates to CASSLTSMPRRDTQYF. The chain has TRBV6-5 and TRBJ2-3, with TRBD2 identical over 7 bases. The germline V gene has CDR1 MNHEY and CDR2 SVGAGI. J was trimmed by 5 bases and V by 4 bases; bases with no gene match: 12. CDR3 length equals 16 residues.

V and J are TRBV6-5 and TRBJ2-5, with 8 bases matching TRBD2. Germline V gene lookup returns CDR1 MNHEY and CDR2 SVGAGI. V shed 0 bases, J shed 4 bases, and the junction held 4 bases outside the gene matches. The CDR3 sequence is 15 residues long. CDR3 in amino acids: CASSYSSGSPETQYF. Here the CDR3 DNA reads TGTGCCAGCAGTTACTCCAGCGGGAGCCCAGAGACCCAGTACTTC.

For the CDR3, the DNA is TGTGCCAGCAGTTTCCGGGGCTCCTATGGCTACACCTTC. It encodes CASSFRGSYGYTF. The chain joins TRBV27 to TRBJ1-2; tentative D call: TRBD1 (5 bases). The V gene's germline CDR1 is MNHEY and CDR2 SMNVEV (reference sequence). This CDR3 spans 13 amino acids. Trimming pared 3 bases from V and 4 bases from J, leaving 9 bases between.

The chain recombines TRBV5-1 with TRBJ2-7, with D uncertain. The germline V gene encodes CDR1 SGHRS and CDR2 YFSETQ. CDR3 length: 15 residues. V gave up 4 bases and J gave up 2 bases, with 16 bases separating them. In DNA form, the CDR3 reads TGCGCCAGCAGCCCAACAGCTAGTAGCCCCTACGAGCAGTACTTC. This gives the protein CASSPTASSPYEQYF.